This TCR delta chain originates from a study of Vδ1+ human thymocytes. This clone was seen a handful of times. Its antigen is not identified. Thymocytes were sorted as CD3+ TCRVdelta1+ TCRVdelta2- after alphabeta T cell depletion. Extracted RNA was reverse transcribed into cDNA. CDR3 amplicons came from multiplex PCR with pooled V-gene forward and constant-region reverse primers. TCRdb re-processed the multiplex PCR reads via CATT. The table has tens of thousands of delta-chain clones, 15% to 20% seen once. Study observations and caveats: In the thymus, TRG and TRD repertoires looked highly polyclonal with Gaussian CDR3 lengths. Unlike peripheral blood Vdelta1+ controls, thymic delta-chain sequences included around 21% Vdelta2 and few Vdelta3.

The CDR3 spans 18 residues. Unmatched junction bases numbered 15, after V lost 5 bases and J lost 0 bases. Germline V lookup: CDR1 TSWWSYY, CDR2 QGS. Sequencing input: Vdelta1+ gamma-delta thymocytes from the thymus. Subset described: FACS-sorted CD3+ TCRalphabeta- TCRVdelta1+ TCRVdelta2- thymocytes. The chain carries TRDV1 and TRDJ1, with 7 bases identical to TRDD3. This receptor was obtained from a boy younger than two who had congenital heart surgery. The CDR3 here is CALGPYRGDRHDTDKLIF. The CDR3 DNA sequence: TGTGCTCTTGGGCCGTACCGGGGGGATCGGCACGACACCGATAAACTCATCTTT.